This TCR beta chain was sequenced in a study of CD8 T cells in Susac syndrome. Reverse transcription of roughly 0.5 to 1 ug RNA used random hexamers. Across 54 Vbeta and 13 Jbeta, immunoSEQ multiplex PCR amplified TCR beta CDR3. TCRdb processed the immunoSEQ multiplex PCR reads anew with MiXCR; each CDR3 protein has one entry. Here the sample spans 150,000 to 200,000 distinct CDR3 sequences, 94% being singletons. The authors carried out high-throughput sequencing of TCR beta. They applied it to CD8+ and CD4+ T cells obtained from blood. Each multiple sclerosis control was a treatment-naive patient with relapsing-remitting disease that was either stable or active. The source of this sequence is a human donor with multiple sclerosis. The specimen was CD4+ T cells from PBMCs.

Here the CDR3 reads CSATVYERAFF. The CDR3 DNA sequence: TGCAGTGCTACAGTGTATGAACGAGCTTTCTTT. The J gene is TRBJ1-1, the V gene TRBV20-1; D is unclear. Germline V lookup: CDR1 DFQATT, CDR2 SNEGSKA (reference sequence). CDR3 length: 11 amino acids. V gave up 4 bases and J gave up 10 bases, with 13 bases separating them.